This is a list of T cell receptor beta chains from one sample in a study of CD8+CD57+ T cells in acquired aplastic anemia. TCRdb re-analysed the reads in MiXCR, keeping a single row per CDR3 protein. The table lists 250,000 to 350,000 distinct CDR3 sequences, about 56% of them singletons. The sample consisted of sorted CD4+, CD8+, or CD8+CD57+ T cells (not recorded which) from PBMCs. The receptors come from a human donor with severe aplastic anemia or a healthy control (not recorded which). Each CDR3 is given with its conserved first and last residue. D genes are given only for firm matches. Clone size is not always given. Where it is, it says once, few, many or a class for expanded clones.

d_gene,v_gene,abundance,j_gene,len,CDR3aa,CDR3nt
NA,TRBV7-3,NA,TRBJ2-5,13,CASSSRGAETQYF,TGTGCCAGCAGCTCCCGGGGCGCGGAGACCCAGTACTTC
NA,TRBV9,NA,TRBJ1-6,15,CASSGKQGRRSPLHF,TGTGCCAGCAGCGGCAAACAGGGACGGCGGTCACCCCTCCACTTT
TRBD1,TRBV7-9,NA,TRBJ1-2,13,CASSLSQGWGYTF,TGTGCCAGCAGCTTATCACAGGGGTGGGGCTACACCTTC
NA,TRBV7-3,NA,TRBJ1-1,12,CASSDGFSEAFF,TGTGCCAGCAGCGATGGTTTCTCGGAAGCTTTCTTT
NA,TRBV5-1,once,TRBJ1-1,17,CASSLDRGAGMNTEAFF,TGCGCCAGCAGCTTGGATCGGGGGGCTGGCATGAACACTGAAGCTTTCTTT
NA,TRBV15,few,TRBJ2-7,16,CATSREDLTYGYEQYF,TGTGCCACCAGCAGAGAGGACCTGACGTATGGCTACGAGCAGTACTTC
TRBD2,TRBV25-1,few,TRBJ2-1,16,CASSETSGSSYNEQFF,TGTGCCAGCAGTGAAACTAGCGGGAGTTCCTACAATGAGCAGTTCTTC
NA,TRBV7-2,NA,TRBJ1-2,13,CASSPSPSYGYTF,TGTGCCAGCAGCCCGTCCCCTAGCTATGGCTACACCTTC
NA,TRBV6-1,few,TRBJ2-2,16,CASTVGPIWDTGELFF,TGTGCCAGCACTGTTGGGCCAATCTGGGACACCGGGGAGCTGTTTTTT
NA,TRBV7-9,NA,TRBJ1-1,14,CASSPPRTVTEAFF,TGTGCCAGCAGCCCGCCGCGGACAGTCACTGAAGCTTTCTTT
NA,TRBV7-2,few,TRBJ2-3,15,CASSTRHGQSDTQYF,TGTGCCAGCAGCACGAGACACGGACAGTCAGATACGCAGTATTTT
TRBD2,TRBV10-3,NA,TRBJ2-1,17,CAISYLEGTSAYNEQFF,TGTGCCATCAGTTATCTCGAGGGGACTAGCGCCTACAATGAGCAGTTCTTC
NA,TRBV29-1,many,TRBJ2-7,11,CSVEWGTEQYF,TGCAGCGTTGAGTGGGGAACCGAGCAGTACTTC
TRBD1,TRBV6-6,many,TRBJ1-1,15,CASSFARTGNTEAFF,TGTGCCAGCAGTTTCGCTCGGACAGGGAACACTGAAGCTTTCTTT
TRBD1,TRBV7-9,NA,TRBJ2-1,15,CASSLETGWSNEQFF,TGTGCCAGCAGCTTAGAGACAGGGTGGAGCAATGAGCAGTTCTTC
NA,TRBV7-3,NA,TRBJ2-2,12,CASSSTRGELFF,TGTGCCAGCAGCTCGACAAGGGGGGAGCTGTTTTTT
NA,TRBV6-4,once,TRBJ1-1,17,CASSFTGGGGLNTEAFF,TGTGCCAGCAGTTTCACGGGGGGCGGGGGCCTTAACACTGAAGCTTTCTTT
NA,TRBV20-1,NA,TRBJ2-3,15,CSARGGQGGGDTQYF,TGCAGTGCTAGAGGCGGACAGGGCGGGGGAGATACGCAGTATTTT
NA,TRBV15,many,TRBJ1-3,12,CATTNFGNTIYF,TGTGCCACCACCAATTTCGGAAACACCATATATTTT
NA,TRBV5-8,many,TRBJ2-1,16,CASSLRIQGPSDEQFF,TGTGCCAGCAGCTTGCGAATCCAGGGGCCCTCCGATGAGCAGTTCTTC
NA,TRBV5-1,NA,TRBJ1-5,13,CASRSQENQPQHF,TGCGCCAGCAGGTCACAGGAGAATCAGCCCCAGCATTTT
TRBD1,TRBV6-1,many,TRBJ1-5,16,CASSERGRGSNQPQHF,TGTGCCAGCAGTGAAAGGGGGCGAGGGAGCAATCAGCCCCAGCATTTT
NA,TRBV18,once,TRBJ1-4,19,CASSPQLRTLAPTTEKLSF,TGTGCCAGCTCACCACAGTTGCGGACACTAGCCCCTACTACTGAAAAACTGTCTTTT
TRBD1,TRBV19,NA,TRBJ1-3,14,CASSRGQSPNTIYF,TGTGCCAGTAGTCGGGGACAGAGCCCAAACACCATATATTTT
TRBD1,TRBV10-3,NA,TRBJ1-2,13,CATIRDSNYGYTF,TGTGCCACCATCCGGGACAGTAACTATGGCTACACCTTC
TRBD2,TRBV12-3/TRBV12-4,NA,TRBJ2-2,15,CASSLAGAWAGELFF,TGTGCCAGCAGTTTGGCGGGAGCGTGGGCCGGGGAGCTGTTTTTT
TRBD1,TRBV19,NA,TRBJ2-7,15,CASSTLGQLTYEQYF,TGTGCCAGTAGCACCTTGGGACAGCTAACCTACGAGCAGTACTTC
NA,TRBV9,NA,TRBJ2-5,15,CASSPSGGLGETQYF,TGTGCCAGCAGCCCCTCCGGGGGGCTAGGAGAGACCCAGTACTTC
NA,TRBV27,many,TRBJ1-1,13,CASSFRDTYEAFF,TGTGCCAGCAGTTTTCGGGACACCTATGAAGCTTTCTTT
NA,TRBV10-3,few,TRBJ1-6,14,CAISEVRGGSPLHF,TGTGCCATCAGTGAGGTTAGGGGCGGTTCACCCCTCCACTTT